This T cell receptor (beta chain) was profiled in a study of blood T cell repertoires in COVID-19. Produced via immunoSEQ multiplex PCR; TCRdb's table is partial and in-frame only. The sample has hundreds of thousands of clones; 80% to 90% are singletons. With 4 bases clipped from V and 0 bases from J, the junction kept 22 bases outside the gene matches. The length of the CDR3 is 23 residues. Germline CDR1 and CDR2: MNHEY and SMNVEV (reference sequence). The sample consisted of peripheral blood. The clonotype comes from a middle-aged man with acute or convalescent COVID-19. The rearrangement uses TRBV27 and TRBJ2-7, with 15 positions matching TRBD2. The CDR3 spells CASSSQRQQPGLAGGRGSYEQYF. CDR3 nucleotide sequence: TGTGCCAGCAGTTCTCAAAGACAGCAGCCGGGACTAGCGGGGGGTAGGGGCTCCTACGAGCAGTACTTC.